This T cell receptor beta chain emerged from a study of T-cell memory formation after mild COVID-19 (dated by TCRdb to the early 2020s). For the study in its entirety: Most TCR sequence clusters were specific to one of the two donors. In two donors, T-cell clones that expanded and contracted after mild COVID-19 were followed by sequencing TCRalpha and TCRbeta repertoires longitudinally. The cohort was made up of two young adult volunteers, one female and one male, who were previously healthy.

Sequencer: Illumina NovaSeq 6000. Using 5'RACE with constant-segment primers, TCRalpha and TCRbeta cDNA libraries were constructed, with sample barcodes and unique molecular identifiers added in the process. RNA was extracted from every sample with Trizol reagent. The libraries were amplified in two PCR steps, and the second step added a second sample barcode and Illumina TruSeq adapters. The libraries were sequenced on an Illumina NovaSeq using 2 x 150 bp paired-end reads. As for the original processing: Reads were demultiplexed and collapsed into UMI-guided consensus sequences with migec v1.2.7. With mixcr v2.1.11, UMI consensuses were aligned to TRA and TRB V and J templates and assembled into clonotypes. Expanded or contracted clonotypes were those called significant by both edgeR and NoisET, with noise models trained on biological replicates. For edgeR calls, a false discovery rate-adjusted p below 0.01 and a log2 fold-change threshold of 1 were applied. As an exploratory analysis of dynamics, max-normalized trajectories of the 1000 most abundant clonotypes were examined with PCA combined with hierarchical clustering. Separately sequenced CD4+ and CD8+ repertoires were used to assign the CD4 or CD8 phenotype of responding clones. The public sequencing data were trimmed at Q25 with fastp and processed into clonotypes with MiXCR by TCRdb, which kept only in-frame beta chains. Each entry is one CDR3 protein sequence, shown with its most common DNA and genes. TCRdb's processing, not the authors', yielded these V and J calls. The sample table contains 430,000 or so distinct CDR3 sequences; only one count was recorded for around 25% of them. The top ten constitute roughly an eighth of the sample.

PBMCs were isolated by Ficoll-Paque density gradient centrifugation. In the case of this clonotype: Its antigen is still unknown. Base qualities are not provided; no much larger clone lies one nucleotide away.

The research as a whole found: The study covered only a couple of mild cases, and larger cohorts including severe cases with pre-infection samples were considered necessary. The second-wave clones that peaked on day 37 were not confirmed to be SARS-CoV-2 specific. From day 15 to 85, contracting clones showed balanced CD4/CD8 phenotypes, whereas a second wave of clones that expanded from day 15 to 37 leaned towards CD4+. Contracting CD4+ clones were found mainly in CM and EM memory subsets, while CD8+ clones were enriched in EMRA. Some responding clones were found in pre-infection memory, which suggests that pre-existing cross-reactive memory T cells took part in the SARS-CoV-2 response.

The CDR3, cysteine through phenylalanine, is 13 amino acids long. The DNA shown is the 39-base CDR3, in frame from base 1. Based on the germline V gene (reference sequence), the CDR1 and CDR2 sequences are SGHKS and YYEKEE. The germline ends are 10 bases apart after V is trimmed by 4 bases and J by 2 bases. The chain is encoded by TRBV5-5 joined to TRBJ2-7; the D element could tentatively be TRBD1 or TRBD2, as 5 bases agree for each. The sequence was collected from an adult woman who had mild COVID-19 (a few samples of this study predate the infection). The sample titles of this study are shuffled in the database, so cell type and time point are left out; the donor was told from shared clones. The sample was PBMCs or a T cell subset sorted from them (not recorded which). The bases read TGTGCCAGCAGCCGCCGGGACCCCTACGAGCAGTACTTC. This sequence encodes CASSRRDPYEQYF.